This T cell receptor (beta chain) emerged from a study of blood T cell repertoires in COVID-19. The wider study: Spain, Italy and the United States supplied samples that represented acute and convalescent COVID-19.

The method was immunoSEQ multiplex PCR; TCRdb's version includes in-frame clones alone and lacks a portion of them. The sample lists about 200,000 clones; roughly 82% were seen once. Sequenced material: peripheral blood. This receptor was obtained from a man over 45 with active or convalescent COVID-19.

This chain's CDR3 is CASSPPSRSGGGLGETQYF. In nucleotides, the CDR3 is TGTGCCAGCTCACCGCCATCCCGGTCGGGAGGAGGATTAGGAGAGACCCAGTACTTC. The J gene is TRBJ2-5, the V gene TRBV18, with TRBD2 matching 7 bases. Germline loops: CDR1 KGHSH, CDR2 LQKENI. The CDR3 runs 19 residues. Trimming at V came to 3 bases and at J to 4 bases, leaving 20 bases not matched to a gene.